The T cell receptor (beta chain) described here comes from a study of cytomegalovirus exposure and HLA in healthy donors. Findings and caveats of the study: Researchers left out some V segments, among them TRBV6-2 and TRBV6-3, as indistinguishable. Immune exposure was documented only through CMV serostatus. An analysis that was carried out later associated 15,000 to 20,000 TCR beta sequences with HLA alleles at 0.05 false discovery rate. A later analysis found most CMV-associated TCR beta chains apparently HLA-restricted.

With 4 bases removed from V and 8 bases from J, the gap between germline ends came to 16 bases. This CDR3 contains 15 residues. Germline assignment: CDR1 SGHRS and CDR2 YFSETQ. The PCR had 60 Vbeta and 13 Jbeta primers. Sequencing was performed with immunoSEQ multiplex PCR; in TCRdb, only in-frame clones are kept and a portion is missing. The data contain about 150,000 clones, approximately 80% of them singletons. With respect to this clone: The target antigen is unknown.

The TCR sequence derives from a man in his late teens or twenties in good health and CMV-seronegative. The sequencing input was PBMCs. The V call is TRBV5-1, the J call TRBJ1-6; tentative D call: TRBD1 (5 bases). The chain's CDR3 is CASSAGTSRDSPLHF. The CDR3 region has the DNA TGCGCCAGCAGCGCTGGGACTTCGAGGGATTCACCCCTCCACTTT.